This T cell receptor beta chain was found in a study of blood T cell repertoires in COVID-19. Background on the study: T cells, B-cell-depleted T cells, or PBMCs provided the cDNA or gDNA that served as material.

The CDR3 has 16 residues. Per germline, CDR1 SGHRS and CDR2 YFSETQ. J gave up 4 bases and V 1 base, and 9 bases lay outside the gene matches. Original processing notes: The assay estimated nucleated cells by amplifying reference gene primers. Assay used: immunoSEQ multiplex PCR; TCRdb lists only in-frame clones, some missing. V and J calls and clone size are as listed in that table; D and trimming were resolved from the DNA. There are 60,000 to 90,000 clones in the sample; 80% to 90% occur only once, and approximately 10% lies in the top ten. Patients at the Seattle site were enrolled during active infection and followed longitudinally.

This receptor was obtained from a man in his 60s with COVID-19, enrolled during active disease. Sequencing was done on a sample of peripheral blood. The chain combines TRBV5-1 with TRBJ2-7; 9 bases agree with TRBD2. The CDR3 protein is CASSLTLAGSGYEQYF. The CDR3 nucleotides read TGCGCCAGCAGCTTGACCCTAGCGGGATCCGGATACGAGCAGTACTTC.